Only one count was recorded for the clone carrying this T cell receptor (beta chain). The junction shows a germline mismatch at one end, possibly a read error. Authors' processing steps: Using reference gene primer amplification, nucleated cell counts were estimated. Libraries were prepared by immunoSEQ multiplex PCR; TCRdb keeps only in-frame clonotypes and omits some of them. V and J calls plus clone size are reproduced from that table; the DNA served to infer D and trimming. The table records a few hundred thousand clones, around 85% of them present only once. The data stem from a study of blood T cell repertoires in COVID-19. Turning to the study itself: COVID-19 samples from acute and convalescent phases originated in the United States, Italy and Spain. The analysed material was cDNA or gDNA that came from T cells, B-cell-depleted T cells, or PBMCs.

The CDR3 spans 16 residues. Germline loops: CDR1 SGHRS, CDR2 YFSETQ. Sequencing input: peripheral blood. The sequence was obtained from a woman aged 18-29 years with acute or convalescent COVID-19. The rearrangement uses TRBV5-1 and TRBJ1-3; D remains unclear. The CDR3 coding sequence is TGCGCCAGCAGCCCGGGAGAATCCTTCTCTGGAAGCACCATATATTTT. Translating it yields CASSPGESFSGSTIYF.